This T cell receptor beta chain is from a study of T cells in Graves' hyperthyroidism and ophthalmopathy. J was trimmed by 6 bases and V by 7 bases; bases with no gene match: 18. CDR3 length equals 19 residues. The V gene's germline CDR1 is SNHLY and CDR2 FYNNEI. Ten or more counts support this clonotype. The source material, RNA transcripts, was used to amplify TCR beta CDR3 regions. In the first-round RT-PCR of the TCR CDR3, the HTBI primer set was used. TCRdb called the multiplex PCR reads again in MiXCR, with one record for every CDR3 protein. The repertoire holds 330,000 or so distinct CDR3 sequences, approximately 18% seen once, with 15% to 17% in the top ten.

The V and J genes are TRBV2 and TRBJ2-7; the match to TRBD2 covers 16 bases. The TCR comes from a woman in her forties with Graves' ophthalmopathy. The sequenced material came from blood. The CDR3 DNA reads TGTGCCAGCATCCACCTTCCGGGACTAGCGGGAGGGCCGGTTCTCGAGCAGTACTTC. As protein: CASIHLPGLAGGPVLEQYF.